This T cell receptor beta chain was retrieved from a study of T-cell reconstitution after alpha-beta-depleted transplantation in children. Broader study findings: Reports say that about two months after transplant, the alpha-beta T cells came out of several hundred graft clones that had expanded. Some patients' high day-60 TCRbeta diversity was attributed to recipient cells surviving conditioning. Fresh T-cell production supplied most of the T-cell counts and diversity seen one year after transplant.

Germline CDR1 and CDR2: DFQATT and SNEGSKA (reference sequence). The CDR3 is 14 amino acids. Trimming at V came to 0 bases and at J to 3 bases, leaving 5 bases not matched to a gene. Preparation of the TCRbeta library involved a method that used unique molecular identifiers. TCRdb re-derived calls from the PCR reads in MiXCR, one entry per CDR3 protein. The table shows under 750,000 distinct CDR3 sequences, with more than 20% occurring only once. Note on this clonotype: The antigen is not known.

Material: PBMCs, mostly from graft donor cells, obtained 360 days after TCRalphabeta/CD19-depleted stem cell transplant. The chain carries TRBV20-1 and TRBJ2-7; 7 bases are shared with TRBD1. The sequence was collected from a boy under two years old who had a stem cell transplant for acute myeloid leukemia, so the T cells may come from the graft donor. CDR3 in DNA: TGCAGTGCTAGAGAAGGGGGCGCAGGCTACGAGCAGTACTTC. This sequence encodes CSAREGGAGYEQYF.